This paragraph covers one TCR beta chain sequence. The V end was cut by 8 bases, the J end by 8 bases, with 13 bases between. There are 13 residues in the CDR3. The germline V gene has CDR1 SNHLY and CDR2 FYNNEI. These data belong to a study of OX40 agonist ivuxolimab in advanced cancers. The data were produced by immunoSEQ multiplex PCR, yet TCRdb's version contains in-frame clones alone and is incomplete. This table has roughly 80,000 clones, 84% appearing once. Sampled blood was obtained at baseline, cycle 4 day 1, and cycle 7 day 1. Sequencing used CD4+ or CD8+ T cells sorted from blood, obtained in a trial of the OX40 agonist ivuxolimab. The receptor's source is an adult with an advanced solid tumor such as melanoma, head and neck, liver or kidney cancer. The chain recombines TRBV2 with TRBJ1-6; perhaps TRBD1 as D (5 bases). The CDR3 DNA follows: TGTGCCAGCGGGAACCTGGGGGATTCACCCCTCCACTTT. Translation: CASGNLGDSPLHF.